The text below deals with one T cell receptor (beta chain). This entry comes from a study of cytomegalovirus exposure and HLA in healthy donors. PCR primers comprised 60 Vbeta and 13 Jbeta primers. Sequencing used immunoSEQ multiplex PCR; TCRdb keeps in-frame clones, though not all of them. This sample yields around 150,000 clones, of which about 9.1% are seen a single time; roughly 7.2% belongs to the top ten. The V end was cut by 2 bases, the J end by 3 bases, with 11 bases between. CDR3 size: 14 residues. Germline loops: CDR1 SNHLY, CDR2 FYNNEI. The TCR was taken from a middle-aged woman in good health and CMV-seropositive. The J gene is TRBJ2-7, the V gene TRBV2; D is uncertain. Sequenced: PBMCs. Written as DNA, the CDR3 is TGTGCCAGCAGTGAATACGTGACTCTCTACGAGCAGTACTTC. Translated, it gives CASSEYVTLYEQYF.